This TCR beta chain originates from a study of T cell responses to AZD1222 COVID-19 vaccine. Notes on the study in general: Possibly, clonal diversity was underestimated; donors were largely white British and included more females. There were vaccine-associated CD4 TCRs across spike, dominant at 160-218 and 743-854. The study reported that nearly half of spike-specific TCRs target unmutated variant regions.

Of note for this clone: No antigen is known for it.

This CDR3 is 12 amino acids long. Germline trimming cut 6 bases from V and 3 bases from J; bases unmatched to any gene: 1. Clones were read by immunoSEQ multiplex PCR, and TCRdb kept only the in-frame ones, dropping some. The data hold about 82,000 clones, with around 86% observed a single time. This TCR derives from an adult who received the AZD1222 COVID-19 vaccine. The specimen was peripheral blood, collected 28 days after the second AZD1222 dose. The chain combines TRBV12-3 or TRBV12-4 with TRBJ2-7, with TRBD1 matching 8 bases. This chain's CDR3 is CASRGQGYEQYF. As DNA, the CDR3 is TGTGCCAGCAGAGGACAGGGCTACGAGCAGTACTTC.